This T cell receptor (beta chain) was sequenced during a study of circulating CD8 cells and anti-PD-1 response in melanoma. Whole-study findings and limits: Some patients were treatment-naive; others were previously treated.

Using about 15 ng of total RNA, TCR libraries were made with the QIAseq Immune Repertoire TCR panel. TCRdb analysed the reads with MiXCR anew, one entry per CDR3 protein. The sample lists more than 800 distinct CDR3 sequences, under 6.5% occurring once. Live CD3+CD8+TCRalphabeta+ cells were sorted into four subsets by PD-1 and/or TIGIT. By share, this clonotype ranks as large. Its target is not known. Here the sequenced sample was CD8+ T cells from PBMCs, taken at baseline or after one month of anti-PD-1 therapy (not recorded which). This TCR was sampled from a human donor with melanoma.

The CDR3 bases are TGTGCCAGCAGTTCGGCAGGGAAGAGTCTTCCCTACGAGCAGTACTTC. Translated, it gives CASSSAGKSLPYEQYF. This chain links TRBV25-1 with TRBJ2-7, with TRBD1 as a possible D gene (5 bases). CDR1 is MGHDK and CDR2 is SYGVNS in the germline V gene. V was shortened by 5 bases and J by 2 bases, with 19 bases between the two germline ends. The CDR3 is 16 amino acids.